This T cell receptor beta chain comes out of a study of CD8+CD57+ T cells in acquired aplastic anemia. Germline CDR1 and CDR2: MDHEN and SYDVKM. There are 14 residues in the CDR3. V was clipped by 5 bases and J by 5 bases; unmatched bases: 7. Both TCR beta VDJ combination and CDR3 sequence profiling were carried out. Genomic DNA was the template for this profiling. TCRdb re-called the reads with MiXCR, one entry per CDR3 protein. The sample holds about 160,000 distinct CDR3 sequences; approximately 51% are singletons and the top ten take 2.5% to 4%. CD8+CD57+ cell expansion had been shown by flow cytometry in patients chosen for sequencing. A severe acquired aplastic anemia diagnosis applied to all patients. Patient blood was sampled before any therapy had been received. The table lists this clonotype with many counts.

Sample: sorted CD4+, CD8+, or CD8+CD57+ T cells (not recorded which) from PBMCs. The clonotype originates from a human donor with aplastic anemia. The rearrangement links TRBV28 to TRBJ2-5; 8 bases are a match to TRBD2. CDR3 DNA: TGTGCCAGCAGTCGGGGTAGCGGGAAGGAGACCCAGTACTTC. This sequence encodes CASSRGSGKETQYF.